Following are 17 T cell receptor beta chains from one sample sequenced in a study of CD8 T cells in Susac syndrome. Random hexamers primed reverse transcription of about 0.5 to 1 ug RNA. TCRdb ran MiXCR on the immunoSEQ multiplex PCR reads and lists one entry per CDR3 protein. This table has some 300,000 distinct CDR3 sequences, 65% to 90% appearing once. The sequenced sample was CD8+ T cells from PBMCs. The receptors stem from a human donor with multiple sclerosis.

The chain combines TRBV4-3 with TRBJ1-4; 8 bases are a match to TRBD1. This CDR3 is built from 15 residues. The J segment lost 8 bases and the V segment lost 4 bases, leaving 9 bases of the junction unmatched. CDR1 is LGHNA, CDR2 YSLEER, per germline. CDR3: CASSPRTGGGEKLFF. The CDR3 DNA is TGCGCCAGCAGCCCGCGCACAGGGGGAGGGGAAAAACTGTTTTTT.

V gene TRBV19 combines with J gene TRBJ2-7; D unresolved. The CDR3 covers 14 residues. The germline CDR1 and CDR2 sequences are LNHDA and SQIVND (reference sequence). Trimming removed 5 bases from V and 0 bases from J, with 11 bases in between. The CDR3 region has the DNA TGTGCCAGTAGTGTAACGGTTTCCTCCTACGAGCAGTACTTC. As protein: CASSVTVSSYEQYF.

The genes are TRBV19 and TRBJ1-1; D may be TRBD1 (6 bases). Germline CDR1 reads LNHDA; CDR2 reads SQIVND (reference sequence). The CDR3 runs to 18 residues. Trimming cost V 4 bases and J 1 base, with 22 bases left between them. CDR3 protein: CASSTPHRKGGKNTEAFF. The DNA for the CDR3 is TGTGCCAGTAGTACCCCCCACAGAAAGGGGGGTAAGAACACTGAAGCTTTCTTT.

V gene TRBV20-1 combines with J gene TRBJ2-1; 10 bases agree with TRBD2. The germline V gene encodes CDR1 DFQATT and CDR2 SNEGSKA (reference sequence). The CDR3 spans 17 residues. The junction had 8 bases not matched to a gene; V was cut back by 2 bases and J by 1 base. The CDR3 protein is CSARRLRLAGSYNEQFF. CDR3 DNA: TGCAGTGCTAGACGCCTTAGACTAGCGGGTTCCTACAATGAGCAGTTCTTC.

The chain combines TRBV28 with TRBJ2-1; 9 bases are a match to TRBD2. CDR1 and CDR2 (germline): MDHEN, SYDVKM. The CDR3 has 16 residues. With 6 bases clipped from V and 2 bases from J, the junction kept 8 bases outside the gene matches. CDR3 nucleotides: TGTGCCAGCAGCCGGCGAGCGGGAGGTACCTACAATGAGCAGTTCTTC. Translation: CASSRRAGGTYNEQFF.

This chain connects TRBV2 to TRBJ2-7; D possibly corresponds to TRBD2 (6 bases). The CDR3 extends over 12 amino acids. V shed 7 bases and J shed 5 bases, with 12 bases lying between them. Per the germline V gene, CDR1 is SNHLY and CDR2 is FYNNEI. This chain's CDR3 is CASIAAGNEQYF. The CDR3, as DNA: TGTGCCAGCATCGCCGCGGGGAACGAGCAGTACTTC.

This clonotype has only a few counts. The CDR3 bases are TGTGCCAGCAGCTACCTGAGCGGGGATGAGCAGTTCTTC. Translation: CASSYLSGDEQFF. J is TRBJ2-1 and V is TRBV6-1, with TRBD2 identical over 7 bases. J was trimmed by 8 bases and V by 6 bases; bases with no gene match: 7. This CDR3 region has 13 residues. The germline CDR1 and CDR2 sequences are MNHNS and SASEGT.

The chain carries TRBV19 and TRBJ2-7, with TRBD1 matching over 7 bases. With V trimmed by 6 bases and J by 7 bases, 9 bases remained unmatched. CDR3 length: 13 residues. Germline loops: CDR1 LNHDA, CDR2 SQIVND (reference sequence). As DNA, the CDR3 is TGTGCCAGTAGCGACAGGGTAAGGGGGGAGCAGTACTTC. This sequence encodes CASSDRVRGEQYF.

The rearrangement links TRBV7-9 to TRBJ2-7, with 10 bases matching TRBD1. The CDR3 sequence is 16 residues long. Unmatched junction bases numbered 9, after V lost 4 bases and J lost 3 bases. In germline, CDR1 is SEHNR, CDR2 FQNEAQ (reference sequence). Here the CDR3 reads CASSSLLGQGSYEQYF. Here the CDR3 DNA reads TGTGCCAGCAGCTCCCTCCTGGGACAGGGGAGCTACGAGCAGTACTTC.

The gene calls are TRBV3-1 and TRBJ2-1, with TRBD2 as a possible D gene (6 bases). The V end was cut by 4 bases, the J end by 0 bases, with 10 bases between. CDR1 and CDR2 from the germline V gene are LGHDT and YNNKEL (reference sequence). The CDR3 is made up of 15 amino acids. Here the CDR3 DNA reads TGTGCCAGCAGCCGGGGGACTTTCTCCTACAATGAGCAGTTCTTC. Translating gives CASSRGTFSYNEQFF.

The V gene is TRBV27, the J gene TRBJ2-3; the D gene is possibly TRBD2 (5 bases). The V gene lost 8 bases and the J gene lost 4 bases, with 13 bases spanning the gap. The CDR3 has 13 amino acids. The germline gives CDR1 MNHEY, CDR2 SMNVEV (reference sequence). CDR3 residues: CASSSGYPDTQYF. The DNA of the CDR3 is TGTGCCAGCTCCTCGGGATATCCAGATACGCAGTATTTT.

Here the CDR3 DNA reads TGCAGTGCTCACCCCGGAAGCGGGAGGAGGTGGTACAATGAGCAGTTCTTC. This codes for CSAHPGSGRRWYNEQFF. This chain uses TRBV20-1 with TRBJ2-1, with 9 bases fitting TRBD2. The V gene end was trimmed by 5 bases and the J gene end by 4 bases; junction bases not matched to a gene: 15. The CDR3 consists of 17 residues. Germline values: CDR1 DFQATT, CDR2 SNEGSKA (reference sequence).

The rearrangement links TRBV6-2 or TRBV6-3 to TRBJ2-6; D uncertain. The V end was cut by 3 bases, the J end by 2 bases, with 8 bases between. CDR1 MNHEY and CDR2 SVGEGT come from the germline V gene. This CDR3 comprises 15 residues. The CDR3 sequence: CASSYGYTGANVLTF. The CDR3 coding sequence is TGTGCCAGCAGTTATGGCTACACTGGGGCCAACGTCCTGACTTTC.

This chain uses TRBV6-2 or TRBV6-3 with TRBJ1-5, with 8 bases aligning to TRBD1. The ends lost 2 bases at V and 4 bases at J; junction bases unmatched: 13. Germline CDR1 reads MNHEY; CDR2 reads SVGEGT. The CDR3 is 18 residues long. CDR3 coding DNA: TGTGCCAGCAGTTACCTACTGCAGACGGGACAGGAAAATCAGCCCCAGCATTTT. Protein sequence: CASSYLLQTGQENQPQHF.

The rearrangement uses TRBV4-3 and TRBJ1-6; D is undetermined. Trimming took off 0 bases at V and 9 bases at J, with 15 bases between the two ends. The germline CDR1 and CDR2 sequences are LGHNA and YSLEER. The length of the CDR3 is 16 residues. CDR3 DNA: TGCGCCAGCAGCCAAGATATGGAGGGATTCGGTTCACCCCTCCACTTT. Protein sequence: CASSQDMEGFGSPLHF.

The rearrangement joins TRBV28 to TRBJ2-1; a possible D gene is TRBD2 (6 bases). From germline, CDR1 is MDHEN and CDR2 SYDVKM. V lost 8 bases and J 6 bases, leaving 17 bases between the germline ends. The CDR3 loop spans 14 amino acids. The DNA of the CDR3 is TGTGCCAGCGGAGGGACCTTTACTGGCAATGAGCAGTTCTTC. Its translation is CASGGTFTGNEQFF.

The chain recombines TRBV28 with TRBJ2-7, with 10 bases aligning to TRBD1. V trimming: 6 bases; J trimming: 5 bases; junction bases outside the gene matches: 19. CDR1 is MDHEN and CDR2 is SYDVKM in the germline V gene. The CDR3 has 18 residues. The CDR3 nucleotides read TGTGCCAGCAGCCGGCCCGGGACAGGGGTACCTCTTCCCCACGAGCAGTACTTC. This codes for CASSRPGTGVPLPHEQYF.